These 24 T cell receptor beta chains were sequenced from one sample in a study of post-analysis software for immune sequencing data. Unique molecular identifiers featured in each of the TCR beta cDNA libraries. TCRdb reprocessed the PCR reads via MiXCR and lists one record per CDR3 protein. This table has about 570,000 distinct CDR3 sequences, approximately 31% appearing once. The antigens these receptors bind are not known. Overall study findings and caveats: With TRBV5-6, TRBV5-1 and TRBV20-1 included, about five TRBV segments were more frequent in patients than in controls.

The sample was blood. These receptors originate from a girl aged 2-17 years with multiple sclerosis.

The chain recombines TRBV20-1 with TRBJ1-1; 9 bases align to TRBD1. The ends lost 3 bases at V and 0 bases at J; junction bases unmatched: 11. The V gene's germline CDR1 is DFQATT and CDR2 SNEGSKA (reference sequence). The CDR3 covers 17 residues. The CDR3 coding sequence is TGCAGTGCTAGTTCGGGACAGGGCCCATTAATGAACACTGAAGCTTTCTTT. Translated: CSASSGQGPLMNTEAFF.

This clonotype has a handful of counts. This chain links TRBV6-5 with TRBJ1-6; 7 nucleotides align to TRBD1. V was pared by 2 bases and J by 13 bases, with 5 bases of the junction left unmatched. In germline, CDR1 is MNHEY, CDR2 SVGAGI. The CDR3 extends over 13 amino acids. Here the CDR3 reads CASSYPGGLPLHF. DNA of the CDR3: TGTGCCAGCAGTTACCCAGGGGGGTTGCCCCTCCACTTT.

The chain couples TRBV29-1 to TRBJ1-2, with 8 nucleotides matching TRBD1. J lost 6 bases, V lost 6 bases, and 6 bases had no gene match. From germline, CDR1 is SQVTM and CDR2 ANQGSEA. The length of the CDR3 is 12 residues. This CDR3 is CSVEQTGDGYTF. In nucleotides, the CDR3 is TGCAGCGTGGAACAGACAGGGGATGGCTACACCTTC.

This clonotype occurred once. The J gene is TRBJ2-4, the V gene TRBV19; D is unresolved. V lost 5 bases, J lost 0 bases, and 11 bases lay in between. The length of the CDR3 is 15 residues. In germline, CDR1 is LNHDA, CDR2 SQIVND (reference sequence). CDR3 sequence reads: CASSFRRIAKNIQYF. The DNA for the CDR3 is TGTGCCAGTAGTTTCCGACGGATAGCCAAAAACATTCAGTACTTC.

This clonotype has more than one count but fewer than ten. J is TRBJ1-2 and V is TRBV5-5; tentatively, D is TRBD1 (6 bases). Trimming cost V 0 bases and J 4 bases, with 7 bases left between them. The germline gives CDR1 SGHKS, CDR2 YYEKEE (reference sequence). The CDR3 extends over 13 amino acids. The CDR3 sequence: CASSLVDSYGYTF. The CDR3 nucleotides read TGTGCCAGCAGCTTGGTGGACAGCTATGGCTACACCTTC.

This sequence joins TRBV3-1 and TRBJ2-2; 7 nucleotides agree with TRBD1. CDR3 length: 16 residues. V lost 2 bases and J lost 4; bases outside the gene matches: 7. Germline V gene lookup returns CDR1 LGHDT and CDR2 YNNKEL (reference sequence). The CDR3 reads CASSQRQGSGTGELFF. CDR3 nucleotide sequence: TGTGCCAGCAGCCAACGACAGGGCTCAGGCACCGGGGAGCTGTTTTTT.

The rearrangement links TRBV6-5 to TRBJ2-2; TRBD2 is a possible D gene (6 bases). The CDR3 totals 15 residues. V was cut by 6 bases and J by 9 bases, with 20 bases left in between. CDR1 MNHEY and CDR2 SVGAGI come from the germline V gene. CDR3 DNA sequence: TGTGCCAGCAGCTCGGGGGTTATCGGGTCGAGGGAGCTGTTTTTT. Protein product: CASSSGVIGSRELFF.

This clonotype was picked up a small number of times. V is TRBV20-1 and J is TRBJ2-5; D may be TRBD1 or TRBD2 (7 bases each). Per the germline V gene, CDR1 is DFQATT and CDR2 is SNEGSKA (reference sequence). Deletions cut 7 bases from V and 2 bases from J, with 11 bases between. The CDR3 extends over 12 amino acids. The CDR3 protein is CSVRGGQETQYF. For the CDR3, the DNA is TGCAGTGTCAGGGGGGGACAAGAGACCCAGTACTTC.

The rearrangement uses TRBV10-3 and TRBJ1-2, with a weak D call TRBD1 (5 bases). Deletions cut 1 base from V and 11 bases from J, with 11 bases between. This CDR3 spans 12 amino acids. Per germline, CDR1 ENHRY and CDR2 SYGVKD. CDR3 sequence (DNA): TGTGCCATCAGTGAGTTGAGTGGGGCATACACCTTC. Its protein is CAISELSGAYTF.

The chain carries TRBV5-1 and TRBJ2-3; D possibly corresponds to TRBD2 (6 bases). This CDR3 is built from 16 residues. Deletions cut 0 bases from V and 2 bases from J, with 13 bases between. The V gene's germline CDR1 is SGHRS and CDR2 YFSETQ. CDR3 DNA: TGCGCCAGCAGCTTGGCAGGCCCGGGAGACACAGATACGCAGTATTTT. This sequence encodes CASSLAGPGDTDTQYF. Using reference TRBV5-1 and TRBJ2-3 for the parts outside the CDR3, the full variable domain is KAGVTQTPRYLIKTRGQQVTLSCSPISGHRSVSWYQQTPGQGLQFLFEYFSETQRNKGNFPGRFSGRQFSNSRSEMNVSTLELGDSALYLCASSLAGPGDTDTQYFGPGTRLTVL.

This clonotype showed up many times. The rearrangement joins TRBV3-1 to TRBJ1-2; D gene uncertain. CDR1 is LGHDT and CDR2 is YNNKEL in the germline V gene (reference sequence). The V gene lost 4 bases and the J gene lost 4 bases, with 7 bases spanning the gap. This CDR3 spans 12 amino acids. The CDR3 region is CASSLALYGYTF. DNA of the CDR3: TGTGCCAGCAGCCTCGCACTCTATGGCTACACCTTC. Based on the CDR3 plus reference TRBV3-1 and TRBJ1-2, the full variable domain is DTAVSQTPKYLVTQMGNDKSIKCEQNLGHDTMYWYKQDSKKFLKIMFSYNNKELIINETVPNRFSPKSPDKAHLNLHINSLELGDSAVYFCASSLALYGYTFGSGTRLTVV.

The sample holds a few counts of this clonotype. The CDR3 protein is CASSPRAARYGYTF. CDR3 coding DNA: TGTGCCAGCTCACCCCGGGCGGCCCGCTATGGCTACACCTTC. This sequence joins TRBV18 and TRBJ1-2, with no clear D. V dropped 3 bases and J dropped 4 bases, with 12 bases sitting between them. From germline, CDR1 is KGHSH and CDR2 LQKENI. This CDR3 contains 14 residues.

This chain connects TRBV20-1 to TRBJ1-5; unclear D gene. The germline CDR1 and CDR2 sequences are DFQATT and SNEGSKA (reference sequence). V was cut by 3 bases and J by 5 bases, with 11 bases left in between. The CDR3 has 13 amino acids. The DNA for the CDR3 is TGCAGTGCTAGTTGGGGAGTGGATCAGCCCCAGCATTTT. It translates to CSASWGVDQPQHF.

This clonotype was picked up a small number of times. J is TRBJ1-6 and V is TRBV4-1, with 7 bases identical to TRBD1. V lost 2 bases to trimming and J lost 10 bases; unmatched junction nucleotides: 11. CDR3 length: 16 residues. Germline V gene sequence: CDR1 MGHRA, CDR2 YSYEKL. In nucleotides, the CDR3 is TGCGCCAGCAGCCAACAAAGGGGGCTAATAAAGTCACCCCTCCACTTT. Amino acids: CASSQQRGLIKSPLHF.

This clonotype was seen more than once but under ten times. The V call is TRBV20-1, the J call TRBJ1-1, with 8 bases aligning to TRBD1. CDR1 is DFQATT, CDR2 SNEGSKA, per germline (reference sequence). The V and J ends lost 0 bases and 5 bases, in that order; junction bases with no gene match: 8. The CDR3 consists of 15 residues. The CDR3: CSARDEGRGLTEAFF. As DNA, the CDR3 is TGCAGTGCTAGAGACGAGGGCAGGGGGCTGACTGAAGCTTTCTTT.

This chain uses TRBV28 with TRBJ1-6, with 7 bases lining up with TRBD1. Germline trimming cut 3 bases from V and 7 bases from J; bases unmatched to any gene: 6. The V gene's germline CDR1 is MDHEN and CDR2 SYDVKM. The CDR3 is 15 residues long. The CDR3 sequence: CASSFEGTENSPLHF. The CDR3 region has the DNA TGTGCCAGCAGTTTTGAAGGGACAGAAAATTCACCCCTCCACTTT.

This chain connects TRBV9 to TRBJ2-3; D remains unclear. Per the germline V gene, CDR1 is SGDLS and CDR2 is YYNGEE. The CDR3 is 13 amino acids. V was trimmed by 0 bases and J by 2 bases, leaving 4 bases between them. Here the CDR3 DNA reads TGTGCCAGCAGCGTAGTAAACACAGATACGCAGTATTTT. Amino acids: CASSVVNTDTQYF.

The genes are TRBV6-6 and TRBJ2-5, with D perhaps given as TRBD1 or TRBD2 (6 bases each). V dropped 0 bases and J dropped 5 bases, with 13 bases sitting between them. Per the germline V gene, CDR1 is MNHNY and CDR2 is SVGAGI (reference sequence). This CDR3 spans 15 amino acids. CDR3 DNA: TGTGCCAGCAGTTACTCGGCCGGGGGCGCGGAGACCCAGTACTTC. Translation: CASSYSAGGAETQYF.

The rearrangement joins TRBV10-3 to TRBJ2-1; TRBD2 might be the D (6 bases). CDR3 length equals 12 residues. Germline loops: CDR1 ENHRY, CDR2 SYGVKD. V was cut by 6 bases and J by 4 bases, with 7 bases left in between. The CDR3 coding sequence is TGTGCCATCAGCGGGGGTTACAATGAGCAGTTCTTC. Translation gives CAISGGYNEQFF.

The CDR3 DNA sequence: TGCGCCAGCAGACTTCAGTTGCGGGGAAACACTGAAGCTTTCTTT. Residues: CASRLQLRGNTEAFF. The chain recombines TRBV5-1 with TRBJ1-1; D gene unclear. This CDR3 region has 15 residues. The ends were cut back, 5 bases at V and 2 bases at J, with 16 bases in the middle. The V gene's germline CDR1 is SGHRS and CDR2 YFSETQ.

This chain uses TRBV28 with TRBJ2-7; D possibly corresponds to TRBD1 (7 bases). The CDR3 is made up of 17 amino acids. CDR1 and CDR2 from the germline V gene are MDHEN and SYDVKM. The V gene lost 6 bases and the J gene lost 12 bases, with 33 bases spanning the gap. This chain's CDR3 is CASRSEGGQQGGKVGYF. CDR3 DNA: TGTGCCAGCAGGTCCGAGGGCGGACAGCAGGGGGGTAAGGTGGGGTACTTC. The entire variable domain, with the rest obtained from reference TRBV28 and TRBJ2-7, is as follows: DVKVTQSSRYLVKRTGEKVFLECVQDMDHENMFWYRQDPGLGLRLIYFSYDVKMKEKGDIPEGYSVSREKKERFSLILESASTNQTSMYLCASRSEGGQQGGKVGYFGPGTRLTVT.

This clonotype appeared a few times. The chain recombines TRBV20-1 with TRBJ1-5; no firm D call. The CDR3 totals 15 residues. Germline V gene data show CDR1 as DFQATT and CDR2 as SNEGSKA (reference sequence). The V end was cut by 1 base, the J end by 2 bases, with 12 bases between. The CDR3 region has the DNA TGCAGTGCTAGAGTAGTCAGCGGCGGCAATCAGCCCCAGCATTTT. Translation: CSARVVSGGNQPQHF.

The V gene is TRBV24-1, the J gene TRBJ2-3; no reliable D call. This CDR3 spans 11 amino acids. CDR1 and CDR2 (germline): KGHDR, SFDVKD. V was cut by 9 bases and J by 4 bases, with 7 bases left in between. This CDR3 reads CATAGSDTQYF. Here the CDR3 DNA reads TGTGCCACCGCAGGCTCAGATACGCAGTATTTT.

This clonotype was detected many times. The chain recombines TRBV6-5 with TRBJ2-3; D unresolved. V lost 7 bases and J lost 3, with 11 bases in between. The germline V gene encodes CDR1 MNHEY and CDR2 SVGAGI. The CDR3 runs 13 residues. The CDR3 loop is CASKRRNTDTQYF. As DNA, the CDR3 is TGTGCCAGCAAAAGACGTAATACAGATACGCAGTATTTT.